The present T cell receptor beta chain was sequenced within a study of breast tumors, draining lymph nodes, adjacent tissues. V lost 6 bases, J lost 2 bases, and 11 bases stayed unmatched. The CDR3 has 16 amino acids. A single record per CDR3 protein comes from TCRdb applying MiXCR to the multiplex PCR reads. The sample holds a few hundred thousand distinct CDR3 sequences, 30% to 35% seen once. Axillary draining lymph nodes of breast cancer patients supplied the node samples. This clonotype occurred many times. Its antigen remains unknown. Study results and limitations: Data only fit, rather than demonstrated, lymph node origin of most tumor T cells.

Sequencing input: axillary lymph node tissue. The clonotype was recovered from a female donor with breast cancer. Some clones in this sample may be carry-over from other donors' samples. The chain links TRBV12-3 or TRBV12-4 to TRBJ2-5; 8 bases fit TRBD2. In nucleotides, the CDR3 is TGTGCCAGCAGCAAAGGAGCGGGGGTCACACAAGAGACCCAGTACTTC. This sequence encodes CASSKGAGVTQETQYF.